One sample yielded the 23 T cell receptor beta chains listed below, sequenced in a study of blood T cell repertoires in COVID-19. Sequencing used immunoSEQ multiplex PCR; TCRdb keeps in-frame clones, though not all of them. In the table there are approximately 360,000 clones, approximately 89% of which are singletons. The sequencing input was PBMCs or T cells enriched from blood (not recorded which). The receptors originated from a man aged 35 to 55 in a cohort exposed to, infected with or recovered from COVID-19 (not recorded which).

CDR3 sequence (DNA): TGTGCCAGCTCACGGGACAGATACTACGAGCAGTACTTC. Its protein is CASSRDRYYEQYF. This chain uses TRBV18 with TRBJ2-7; TRBD1 aligns across 7 bases. There are 13 residues in the CDR3. Losses at the gene ends were 4 bases for V and 3 bases for J; bases not matched to a gene: 3. CDR1 is KGHSH, CDR2 LQKENI, per germline.

The chain has TRBV19 and TRBJ2-2; TRBD1 is a possible D gene (6 bases). Trimming cost V 7 bases and J 0 bases, with 15 bases left between them. The CDR3 extends over 16 amino acids. Germline CDR1 LNHDA, CDR2 SQIVND (reference sequence). CDR3 amino acids: CASKITGTTNTGELFF. CDR3 bases: TGTGCCAGTAAAATTACCGGGACAACGAACACCGGGGAGCTGTTTTTT.

On this clone itself: At the DNA level, this CDR3 is encoded by other sequences in the same sample as well. CDR3 loop: CASSLEGAAFQPQHF. DNA of the CDR3: TGCGCCAGCAGCTTGGAAGGGGCCGCTTTTCAGCCCCAGCATTTT. This chain uses TRBV5-1 with TRBJ1-5, with D tentatively TRBD1 (5 bases). Germline assignment: CDR1 SGHRS and CDR2 YFSETQ. This CDR3 has 15 residues. Trimming removed 0 bases at V and 6 bases at J, with 13 bases between.

This chain uses TRBV10-3 with TRBJ1-1; D is unresolved. V lost 0 bases to trimming and J lost 4 bases, with 12 bases between them. CDR1 is ENHRY and CDR2 is SYGVKD in the germline V gene. The CDR3 has 15 residues. CDR3 residues: CAISESPGFGTEAFF. The DNA of the CDR3 is TGTGCCATCAGTGAGTCGCCCGGGTTCGGCACTGAAGCTTTCTTT.

The rearrangement joins TRBV5-1 to TRBJ2-1; TRBD2 agrees at 16 bases. Germline CDR1 is SGHRS and CDR2 is YFSETQ. V was clipped by 5 bases and J by 8 bases; unmatched bases: 7. The CDR3 has 16 amino acids. This chain's CDR3 is CASSSGTSGREDEQFF. DNA for the CDR3: TGCGCCAGCAGTTCCGGGACTAGCGGGAGGGAGGATGAGCAGTTCTTC.

The gene calls are TRBV6-5 and TRBJ1-2; TRBD1 might be the D (5 bases). There are 14 residues in the CDR3. Germline CDR1 and CDR2: MNHEY and SVGAGI. Trimming took 3 bases from V and 5 from J, leaving 13 bases between them. Here the CDR3 reads CASSYSGTSYGYTF. CDR3 coding DNA: TGTGCCAGCAGTTATAGCGGGACGTCTTATGGCTACACCTTC.

V usage is TRBV2 and J usage is TRBJ2-5; 7 bases agree with TRBD1. Looked up from germline, CDR1 is SNHLY and CDR2 is FYNNEI. Trimming took 6 bases from V and 1 from J; bases not matched to a gene: 5. This CDR3 has 14 amino acids. CDR3 amino acids: CASRGQLIQETQYF. The CDR3 nucleotides are TGTGCCAGCAGGGGACAGCTAATCCAAGAGACCCAGTACTTC.

The chain joins TRBV12-1 to TRBJ2-7; the tabulated D call, TRBD2, remains unverified against the DNA. TRBV12-1 constitutes a pseudogene. The CDR3 has 15 residues. CDR3 nucleotides: TGTGCCAGCAGCTTTGCCGGGACTAGCATCCACGAGCAGTACTTC. This translates into CASSFAGTSIHEQYF.

V is TRBV5-1 and J is TRBJ2-2; D might be TRBD1 (6 bases). This CDR3 spans 15 amino acids. Germline CDR1 reads SGHRS; CDR2 reads YFSETQ. Trimming cost V 6 bases and J 0 bases, with 12 bases left between them. The CDR3 is CASKTGQTNTGELFF. The DNA of the CDR3 is TGCGCCAGCAAAACGGGACAAACGAACACCGGGGAGCTGTTTTTT.

The chain uses TRBV18 and TRBJ2-2; D is undetermined. V was shortened by 3 bases and J by 5 bases, with 19 bases between the two germline ends. This CDR3 is 17 amino acids long. Germline assignment: CDR1 KGHSH and CDR2 LQKENI. The CDR3 nucleotides are TGTGCCAGCTCACCTAAATATCCGGGTACCTCTACCGGGGAGCTGTTTTTT. Translating it yields CASSPKYPGTSTGELFF.

This chain links TRBV4-1 with TRBJ2-4; D perhaps matches TRBD1 (6 bases). Trimming took off 4 bases at V and 0 bases at J, with 16 bases between the two ends. Germline CDR1 MGHRA, CDR2 YSYEKL. The length of the CDR3 is 17 residues. CDR3 nucleotide sequence: TGCGCCAGCAGCCCTCCCGGGCAGGGGCTAGCCAAAAACATTCAGTACTTC. Translating it yields CASSPPGQGLAKNIQYF.

The rearrangement uses TRBV30 and TRBJ2-5; D not resolved. CDR3 length: 12 amino acids. CDR1 and CDR2 (germline): GTSNPN, SVGIG (reference sequence). Trimming took off 3 bases at V and 0 bases at J, with 5 bases between the two ends. CDR3 sequence: CAWRRNQETQYF. Here the CDR3 DNA reads TGTGCCTGGAGGCGGAACCAAGAGACCCAGTACTTC. Based on the CDR3 plus reference TRBV30 and TRBJ2-5, the full variable domain is SQTIHQWPATLVQPVGSPLSLECTVEGTSNPNLYWYRQAAGRGLQLLFYSVGIGQISSEVPQNLSASRPQDRQFILSSKKLLLSDSGFYLCAWRRNQETQYFGPGTRLLVL.

In this sample, this clone turned up once. This CDR3 reads CAWSVGQGHLETQYF. In DNA, the CDR3 is TGTGCCTGGAGTGTTGGGCAGGGGCATCTGGAGACCCAGTACTTC. The J gene is TRBJ2-5, the V gene TRBV30, with D possibly TRBD1 on 6 matching bases. The CDR3 covers 15 residues. The V end lost 0 bases, the J end lost 5 bases, and 16 bases lay between the germline ends. The germline gives CDR1 GTSNPN, CDR2 SVGIG (reference sequence).

The chain has TRBV5-1 and TRBJ2-2, with 9 bases lining up with TRBD2. Germline V CDR1 and CDR2: SGHRS, YFSETQ. There are 19 residues in the CDR3. The ends lost 3 bases at V and 2 bases at J; junction bases unmatched: 14. CDR3 DNA: TGCGCCAGCAGCTCCCGGGTGAGGGCTAGCGGGACTAACACCGGGGAGCTGTTTTTT. Its protein product is CASSSRVRASGTNTGELFF.

V is TRBV9 and J is TRBJ2-3; D gene ambiguous. Trimming shortened V by 4 bases and J by 0 bases, and 12 bases separated the two germline ends. The CDR3 totals 15 residues. Germline loops: CDR1 SGDLS, CDR2 YYNGEE. CDR3 in DNA: TGTGCCAGCAGCCCTGGAGCCCTTAGCACAGATACGCAGTATTTT. Residues: CASSPGALSTDTQYF.

The chain's CDR3 is CASSLGLAGEVEQFF. CDR3 coding DNA: TGCGCCAGCAGCTTGGGGCTAGCGGGGGAGGTTGAGCAGTTCTTC. The rearrangement joins TRBV5-1 to TRBJ2-1; the match to TRBD2 covers 10 bases. The germline V gene has CDR1 SGHRS and CDR2 YFSETQ. V trimming: 0 bases; J trimming: 9 bases; junction bases outside the gene matches: 6. The CDR3 runs 15 residues.

The rearrangement uses TRBV5-1 and TRBJ1-2; D is uncertain. The CDR3 sequence is 12 residues long. Germline values: CDR1 SGHRS, CDR2 YFSETQ. Trimming cost V 7 bases and J 1 base, with 8 bases left between them. The CDR3 loop is CASHSGNYGYTF. In DNA, the CDR3 is TGCGCCAGCCATTCGGGTAACTATGGCTACACCTTC.

This clone was recorded a few times. The chain employs TRBV10-3 and TRBJ2-1; 8 bases fit TRBD2. The length of the CDR3 is 16 residues. The germline gives CDR1 ENHRY, CDR2 SYGVKD. V shed 3 bases, J shed 3 bases, and the junction held 7 bases outside the gene matches. CDR3 amino acids: CAISDPTSGGYNEQFF. The CDR3 DNA follows: TGTGCCATCAGTGACCCAACTAGCGGAGGCTACAATGAGCAGTTCTTC.

The chain joins TRBV13 to TRBJ2-3; 11 positions agree with TRBD2. Looked up from germline, CDR1 is PRHDT and CDR2 is FYEKMQ (reference sequence). J gave up 4 bases and V 5 bases, and 5 bases lay outside the gene matches. The CDR3 sequence is 15 residues long. CDR3 nucleotides: TGTGCCAGCAGCGAGACTAGCGGGATTTCAGATACGCAGTATTTT. Protein sequence: CASSETSGISDTQYF.

The V and J genes are TRBV30 and TRBJ1-4, with TRBD1 as a possible D gene (5 bases). This CDR3 contains 15 residues. Germline V CDR1 and CDR2: GTSNPN, SVGIG (reference sequence). The V gene lost 2 bases and the J gene lost 4 bases, with 14 bases spanning the gap. CDR3 DNA sequence: TGTGCCTGGAGTAATACCCAGGGCCTTAATGAAAAACTGTTTTTT. This encodes CAWSNTQGLNEKLFF.

V gene TRBV7-9 combines with J gene TRBJ1-2; 7 positions match TRBD1. V shed 5 bases, J shed 6 bases, and the junction held 6 bases outside the gene matches. The CDR3 covers 13 residues. The germline CDR1 and CDR2 sequences are SEHNR and FQNEAQ (reference sequence). The CDR3 reads CASSLEGADGYTF. For the CDR3, the DNA is TGTGCCAGCAGCCTGGAGGGGGCTGATGGCTACACCTTC.

Of note for this clone: An end of the junction differs from the germline gene, which may be a read error. The same CDR3 is also encoded by other DNA sequences in this sample. The V gene is TRBV7-9, the J gene TRBJ2-4; 7 bases agree with TRBD2. From germline, CDR1 is SEHNR and CDR2 FQNEAQ (reference sequence). The CDR3 has 13 amino acids. As DNA, the CDR3 is TGTGCTAGCAGCCGTCCCGGAAGCGGGGATAAGTACTTC. Its protein is CASSRPGSGDKYF.

The CDR3 DNA reads as TGTGCCAGCAGGGTCACTGCTAACTATGGCTACACCTTC. Its protein is CASRVTANYGYTF. This chain connects TRBV6-5 to TRBJ1-2; D gene ambiguous. The CDR3 loop spans 13 amino acids. Between the trimmed V and J ends, which lost 6 bases and 0 bases, there was a span of 8 bases. The germline V gene has CDR1 MNHEY and CDR2 SVGAGI.